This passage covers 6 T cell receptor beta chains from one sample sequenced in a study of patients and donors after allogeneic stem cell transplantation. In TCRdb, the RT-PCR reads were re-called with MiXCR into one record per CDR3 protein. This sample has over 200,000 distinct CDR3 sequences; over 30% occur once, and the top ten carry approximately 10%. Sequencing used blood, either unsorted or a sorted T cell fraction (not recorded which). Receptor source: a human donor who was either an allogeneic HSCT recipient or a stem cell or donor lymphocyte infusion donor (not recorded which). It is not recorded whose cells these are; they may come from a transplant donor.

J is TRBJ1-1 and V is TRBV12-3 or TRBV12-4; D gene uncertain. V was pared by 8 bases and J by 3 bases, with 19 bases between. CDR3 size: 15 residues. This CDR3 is CASSPWGFRYTEAFF. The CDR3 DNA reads TGTGCCAGCTCCCCATGGGGTTTTCGGTACACTGAAGCTTTCTTT.

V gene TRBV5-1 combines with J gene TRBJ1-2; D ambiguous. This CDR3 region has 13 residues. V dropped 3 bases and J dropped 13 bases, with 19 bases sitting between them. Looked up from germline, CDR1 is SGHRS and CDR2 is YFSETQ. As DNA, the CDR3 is TGCGCCAGCAGCTCCCTTTCAGCCTCGATTTTCACCTTC. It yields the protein CASSSLSASIFTF.

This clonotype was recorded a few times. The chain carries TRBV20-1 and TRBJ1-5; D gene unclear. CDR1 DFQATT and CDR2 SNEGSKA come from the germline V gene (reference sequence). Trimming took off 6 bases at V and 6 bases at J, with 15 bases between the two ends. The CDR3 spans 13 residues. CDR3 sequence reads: CSAHSASRQPQHF. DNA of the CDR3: TGCAGTGCCCACTCAGCATCTCGTCAGCCCCAGCATTTT.

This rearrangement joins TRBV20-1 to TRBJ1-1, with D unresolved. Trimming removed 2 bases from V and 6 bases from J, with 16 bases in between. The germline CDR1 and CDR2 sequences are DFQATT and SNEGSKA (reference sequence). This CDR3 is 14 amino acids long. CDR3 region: CSARRSLDGAEAFF. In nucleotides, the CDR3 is TGCAGTGCTAGAAGGTCCCTGGACGGCGCTGAAGCTTTCTTT.

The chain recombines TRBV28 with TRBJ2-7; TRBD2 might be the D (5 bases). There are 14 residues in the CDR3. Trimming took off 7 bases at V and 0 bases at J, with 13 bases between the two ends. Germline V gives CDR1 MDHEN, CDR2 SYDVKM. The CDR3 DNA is TGTGCCAGCAAAGTAGCGTCTAGCTCCTACGAGCAGTACTTC. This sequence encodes CASKVASSSYEQYF.

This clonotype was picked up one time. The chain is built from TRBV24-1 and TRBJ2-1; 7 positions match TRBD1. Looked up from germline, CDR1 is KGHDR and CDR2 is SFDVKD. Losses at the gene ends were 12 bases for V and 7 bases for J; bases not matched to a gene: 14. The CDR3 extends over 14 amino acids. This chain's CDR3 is CASSTGTVKNEQFF. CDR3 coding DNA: TGTGCCTCGTCGACCGGGACAGTGAAGAATGAGCAGTTCTTC.